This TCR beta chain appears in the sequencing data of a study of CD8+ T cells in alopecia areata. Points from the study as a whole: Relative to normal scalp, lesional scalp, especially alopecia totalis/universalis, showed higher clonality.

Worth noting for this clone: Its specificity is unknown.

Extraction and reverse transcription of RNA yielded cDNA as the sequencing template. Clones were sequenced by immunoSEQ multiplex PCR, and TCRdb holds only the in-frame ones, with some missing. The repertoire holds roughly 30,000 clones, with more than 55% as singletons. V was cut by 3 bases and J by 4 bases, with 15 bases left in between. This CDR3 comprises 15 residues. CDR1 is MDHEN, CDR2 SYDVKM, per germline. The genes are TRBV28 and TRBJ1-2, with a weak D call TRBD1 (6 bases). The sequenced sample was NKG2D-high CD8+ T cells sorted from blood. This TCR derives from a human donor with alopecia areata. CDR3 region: CASSFDTGHSYGYTF. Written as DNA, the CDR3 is TGTGCCAGCAGTTTTGATACAGGGCATAGCTATGGCTACACCTTC.